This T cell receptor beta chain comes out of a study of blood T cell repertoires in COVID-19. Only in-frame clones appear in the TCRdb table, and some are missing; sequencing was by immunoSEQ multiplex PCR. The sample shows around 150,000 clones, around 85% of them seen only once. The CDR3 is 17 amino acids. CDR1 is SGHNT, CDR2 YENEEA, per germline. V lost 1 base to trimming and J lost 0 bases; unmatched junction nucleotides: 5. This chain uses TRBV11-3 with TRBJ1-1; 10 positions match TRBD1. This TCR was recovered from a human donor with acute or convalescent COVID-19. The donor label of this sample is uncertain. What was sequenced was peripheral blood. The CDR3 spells CASSLGGTGAMNTEAFF. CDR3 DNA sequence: TGTGCCAGCAGCTTAGGGGGGACAGGGGCCATGAACACTGAAGCTTTCTTT.